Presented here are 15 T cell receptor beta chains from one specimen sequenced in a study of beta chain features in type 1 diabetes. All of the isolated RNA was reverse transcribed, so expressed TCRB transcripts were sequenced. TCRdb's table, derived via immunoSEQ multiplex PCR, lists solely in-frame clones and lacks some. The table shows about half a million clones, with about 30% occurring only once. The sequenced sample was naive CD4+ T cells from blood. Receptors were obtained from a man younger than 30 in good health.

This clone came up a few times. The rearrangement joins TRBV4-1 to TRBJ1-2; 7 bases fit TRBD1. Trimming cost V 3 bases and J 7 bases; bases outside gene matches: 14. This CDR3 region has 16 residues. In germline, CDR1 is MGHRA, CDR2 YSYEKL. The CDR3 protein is CASSHFMDRKDIGYTF. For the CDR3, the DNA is TGCGCCAGCAGCCATTTCATGGACAGGAAAGATATTGGCTACACCTTC.

The CDR3 is CASSQDQAASRTQYF. The CDR3 DNA is TGTGCCAGCAGCCAAGATCAAGCGGCTTCTAGGACCCAGTACTTC. The rearrangement joins TRBV4-2 to TRBJ2-5; a possible D gene is TRBD2 (5 bases). Trimming removed 0 bases from V and 7 bases from J, with 15 bases in between. The CDR3 sequence is 15 residues long. Germline values: CDR1 LGHNA, CDR2 YNFKEQ.

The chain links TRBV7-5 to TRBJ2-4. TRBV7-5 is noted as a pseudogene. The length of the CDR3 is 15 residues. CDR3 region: CARSLRNLAKNIQYF. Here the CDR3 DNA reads TGTGCCAGAAGCTTAAGGAATTTAGCCAAAAACATTCAGTACTTC.

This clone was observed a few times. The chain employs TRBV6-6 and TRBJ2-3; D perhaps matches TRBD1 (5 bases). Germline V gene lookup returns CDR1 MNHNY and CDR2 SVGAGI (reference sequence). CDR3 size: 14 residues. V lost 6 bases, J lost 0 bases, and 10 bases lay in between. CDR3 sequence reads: CASRDRPSTDTQYF. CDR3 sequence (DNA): TGTGCCAGCAGAGACAGACCTAGCACAGATACGCAGTATTTT.

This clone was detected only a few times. The chain's CDR3 is CASSLGKGPRGTGELFF. In DNA form, the CDR3 reads TGTGCCAGCAGCTTAGGGAAGGGACCCCGGGGCACCGGGGAGCTGTTTTTT. The rearrangement joins TRBV7-2 to TRBJ2-2; possibly TRBD1 or TRBD2 for D (5 bases each). Deletions cut 1 base from V and 4 bases from J, with 16 bases between. Germline lookup yields CDR1 SGHTA and CDR2 FQGNSA. The CDR3 spans 17 residues. The full variable domain, rest sourced from reference TRBV7-2 and TRBJ2-2, is GAGVSQSPSNKVTEKGKDVELRCDPISGHTALYWYRQSLGQGLEFLIYFQGNSAPDKSGLPSDRFSAERTGGSVSTLTIQRTQQEDSAVYLCASSLGKGPRGTGELFFGEGSRLTVL.

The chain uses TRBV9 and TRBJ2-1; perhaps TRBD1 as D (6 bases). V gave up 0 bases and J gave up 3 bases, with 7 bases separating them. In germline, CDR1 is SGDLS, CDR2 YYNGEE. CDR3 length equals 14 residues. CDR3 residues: CASSVGDIYNEQFF. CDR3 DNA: TGTGCCAGCAGCGTAGGGGACATCTACAATGAGCAGTTCTTC.

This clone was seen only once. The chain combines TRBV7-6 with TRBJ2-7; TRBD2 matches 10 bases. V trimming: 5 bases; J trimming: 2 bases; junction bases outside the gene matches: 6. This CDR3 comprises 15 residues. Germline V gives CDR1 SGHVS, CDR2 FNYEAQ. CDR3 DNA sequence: TGTGCCAGCAGCCCTCTAGCGGGGGTGGCCTACGAGCAGTACTTC. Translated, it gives CASSPLAGVAYEQYF.

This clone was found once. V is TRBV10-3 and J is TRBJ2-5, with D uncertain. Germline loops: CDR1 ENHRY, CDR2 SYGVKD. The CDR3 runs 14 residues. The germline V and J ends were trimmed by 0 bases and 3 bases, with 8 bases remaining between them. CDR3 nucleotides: TGTGCCATCAGTGAGTCTGCTTCCAAAGAGACCCAGTACTTC. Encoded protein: CAISESASKETQYF.

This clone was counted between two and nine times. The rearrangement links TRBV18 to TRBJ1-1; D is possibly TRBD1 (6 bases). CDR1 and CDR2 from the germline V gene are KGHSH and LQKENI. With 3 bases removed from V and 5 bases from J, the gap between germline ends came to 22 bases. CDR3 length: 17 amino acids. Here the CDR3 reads CASSPTLLQGPGTEAFF. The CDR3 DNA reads TGTGCCAGCTCACCGACACTACTCCAGGGGCCTGGGACTGAAGCTTTCTTT.

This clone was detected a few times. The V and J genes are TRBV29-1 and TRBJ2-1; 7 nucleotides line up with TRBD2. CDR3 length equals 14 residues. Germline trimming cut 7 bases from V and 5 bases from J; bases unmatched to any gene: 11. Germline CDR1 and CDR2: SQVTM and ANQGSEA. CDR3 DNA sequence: TGCAGCGCGAGGTCTGGCGGGAGCAACAATGAGCAGTTCTTC. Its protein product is CSARSGGSNNEQFF.

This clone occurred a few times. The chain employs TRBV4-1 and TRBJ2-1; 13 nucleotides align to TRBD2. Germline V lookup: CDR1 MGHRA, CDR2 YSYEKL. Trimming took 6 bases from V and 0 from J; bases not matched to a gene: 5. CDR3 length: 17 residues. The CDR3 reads CASRPGLAGSSYNEQFF. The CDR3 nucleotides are TGCGCCAGCAGACCGGGACTAGCGGGATCCTCCTACAATGAGCAGTTCTTC.

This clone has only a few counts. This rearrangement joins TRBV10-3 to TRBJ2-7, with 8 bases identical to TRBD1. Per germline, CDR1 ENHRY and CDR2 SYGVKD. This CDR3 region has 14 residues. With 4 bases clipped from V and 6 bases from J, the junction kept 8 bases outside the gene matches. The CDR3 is CAISGRGRLSEQYF. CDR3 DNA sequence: TGTGCCATCAGTGGCAGGGGGCGGTTGTCCGAGCAGTACTTC.

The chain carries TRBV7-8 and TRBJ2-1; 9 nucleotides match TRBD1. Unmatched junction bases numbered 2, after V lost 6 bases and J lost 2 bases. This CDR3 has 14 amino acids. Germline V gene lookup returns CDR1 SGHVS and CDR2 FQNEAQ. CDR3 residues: CASSRDRAYNEQFF. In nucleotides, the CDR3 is TGTGCCAGCAGTCGGGACAGGGCCTACAATGAGCAGTTCTTC.

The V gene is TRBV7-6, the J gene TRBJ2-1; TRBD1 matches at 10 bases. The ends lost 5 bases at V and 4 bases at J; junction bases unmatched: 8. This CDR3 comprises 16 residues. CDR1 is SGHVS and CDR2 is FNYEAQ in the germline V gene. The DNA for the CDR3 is TGTGCCAGCAGCCCCGGACAGGGGGGCCGTTACAATGAGCAGTTCTTC. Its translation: CASSPGQGGRYNEQFF.

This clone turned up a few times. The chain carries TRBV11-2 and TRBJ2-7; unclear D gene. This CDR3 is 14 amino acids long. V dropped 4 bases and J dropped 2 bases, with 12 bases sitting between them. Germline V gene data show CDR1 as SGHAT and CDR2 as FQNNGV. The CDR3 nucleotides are TGTGCCAGCAGCTCTCTGACTCGTACCTACGAGCAGTACTTC. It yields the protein CASSSLTRTYEQYF. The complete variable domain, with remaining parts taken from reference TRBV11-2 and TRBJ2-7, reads EAGVAQSPRYKIIEKRQSVAFWCNPISGHATLYWYQQILGQGPKLLIQFQNNGVVDDSQLPKDRFSAERLKGVDSTLKIQPAKLEDSAVYLCASSSLTRTYEQYFGPGTRLTVT.